This T cell receptor beta chain was retrieved from a study of T cells in localized non-small cell lung cancer. Sequenced by immunoSEQ multiplex PCR; TCRdb stores in-frame clones only, minus some. The data hold 15,000 to 17,000 clones, with approximately 89% observed a single time. This clone was detected once. The sequence was collected from a male donor at least 60 years old with stage II lung adenocarcinoma. The specimen was peripheral blood mononuclear cells, collected before any cancer treatment.

In DNA form, the CDR3 reads TGTGCCAGCAGTTTAACTAGCGGGGGGTCAGATACGCAGTATTTT. The encoded protein is CASSLTSGGSDTQYF. The chain has TRBV27 and TRBJ2-3; TRBD2 matches 12 bases. This CDR3 region has 15 residues. In germline, CDR1 is MNHEY, CDR2 SMNVEV (reference sequence). V was clipped by 2 bases and J by 4 bases; unmatched bases: 1.